Sequencing of this T cell receptor beta chain was carried out in a study of T cells expressing NK-cell markers. The wider study: Beta-chain profiling covered CD3+CD56+NKG2C+, CD3+CD56+NKG2C- and CD3+CD56-NKG2C+ sorted subsets. The eight sequenced donors comprised seven who were HCMV-seropositive and one who was seronegative.

As for this clonotype: Its antigen is not identified.

In generating TCR beta cDNA, 5'RACE template switching with UMIs was used. For each CDR3 protein, TCRdb gives one entry from its re-call of the 5' RACE reads, without DNA. Seen in this sample are 140,000 or so distinct CDR3 sequences; the ten most common clones hold roughly 12%. Points from the study as a whole: The study found these clonotypes also leading the CD3+CD56-NKG2C+ fraction in a few donors.

The CDR3 runs 16 residues. Per germline, CDR1 SGDLS and CDR2 YYNGEE. The receptor comes from a man aged 18 to 29 in good health. The chain joins TRBV9 to TRBJ2-1; checking the TCRdb D call of TRBD2 is not possible without DNA. Sequenced input: blood T cells: a sorted CD56 or NKG2C T cell subset, CD4+ or CD8+ T cells, or bulk PBMC T cells (not recorded which). The CDR3 spells CASSVPTSGGYNEQFF.